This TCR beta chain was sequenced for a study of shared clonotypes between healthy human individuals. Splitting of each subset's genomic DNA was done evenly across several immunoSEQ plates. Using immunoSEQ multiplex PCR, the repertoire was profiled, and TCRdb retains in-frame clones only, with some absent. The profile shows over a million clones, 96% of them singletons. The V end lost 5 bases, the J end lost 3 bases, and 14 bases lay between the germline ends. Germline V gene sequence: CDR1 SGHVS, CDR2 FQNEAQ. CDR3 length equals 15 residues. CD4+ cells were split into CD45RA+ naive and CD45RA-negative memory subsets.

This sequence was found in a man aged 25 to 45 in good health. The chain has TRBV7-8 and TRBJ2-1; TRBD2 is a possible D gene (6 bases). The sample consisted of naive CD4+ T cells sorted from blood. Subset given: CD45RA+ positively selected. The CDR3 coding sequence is TGTGCCAGCAGCCCTAGGAGACTAGGCTACAATGAGCAGTTCTTC. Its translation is CASSPRRLGYNEQFF.